This T cell receptor (beta chain) was sequenced in a study of cytomegalovirus exposure and HLA in healthy donors (dated by TCRdb to 2015 to 2018). Study-wide context: An earlier analysis of several hundred of the donors reported approximately 270 Gb of sequence data and 117 million unique TCR beta sequences from around 200 million T cells. About 280 gigabases of sequencing data and around 85 million unique TCR sequences made up an early release that covered several hundred HLA-typed donors. Of the 300 to 500 genotyped donors, less than 85% were placed in the genetic ancestry cluster associated with self-reported Caucasian donors. The study aimed to test whether cataloging public T cell receptors could reveal signatures of past pathogen exposure. The T cell repertoires of about 700 subjects were profiled by immunosequencing and related to cytomegalovirus serostatus. Besides the first cohort of roughly 660 subjects, a separate validation cohort made up of about 120 different subjects was used. High-throughput TCR immunosequencing, statistical association of individual TCRs with disease status, and machine learning were combined to predict cytomegalovirus infection status. A later analysis re-examined previously published TCR beta repertoires from 610 or so donors and added high-resolution HLA genotyping to investigate patterns of TCR occurrence. In the later analysis, no new phenotypic data were used to find candidate immune exposures; instead, reliance was placed on TCR beta sequences and their occurrence across donors. In an earlier analysis of 500 to 650 of the donors, high-throughput TCR beta sequencing was used to judge whether each TCR beta V gene segment behaved as functional or pseudogenic. Donor age, sex, ethnicity and CMV serostatus were compiled together with the repertoire data. A later genetic analysis used genome-wide SNP genotypes for about 55% of the 666 donors, treating that subset as a discovery cohort. All discovery cohort repertoires had been generated using a single sequencing platform. HLA typing covered class I and class II loci at four-digit resolution. The number of donors typed differed by locus, with about 629-630 for A, B, C, DRB1 and DQB1, more than 500 for DQA1, 600 to 610 for DPA1, and 400 to 490 for DPB1. A handful of DR-DQ haplotypes were handled as single units for association and clustering because linkage in the cohort was strong. Across approximately 400 genotyped donors of the cohort, an average of roughly 230,000 unique TCR beta nucleotide sequences per donor were sequenced, and roughly a sixth of those sequences were non-productive.

Findings and caveats that apply to the study as a whole: A later genetic analysis reported fewer N-insertions in productive TCRs among donors in an Asian-associated ancestry cluster than the roughly 620-donor mean. Presence/absence analyses assumed roughly uniform sequencing depth across donors, an assumption that may not hold. In this cohort, only TCR beta chains were sequenced, and detectable features were limited by the absence of alpha or paired-chain data. A later analysis found that HLA-associated TCR beta chains were more clonally expanded and had lower generation probabilities than equally common non-associated chains. V-gene and J-gene trimming of TCR beta chains was associated with a missense DCLRE1C variant in a later genetic analysis, and the association was replicated in an independent cohort. Because some donors lacked HLA typing at each locus, the association tests relied only on the typed subset. In an earlier analysis of some 640 of the donors, most TCR beta V segments were observed in productive rearrangements about 90% or about 30% of the time, broadly matching IMGT annotations. Linkage disequilibrium might explain the correlated functional status among segregating V segments, but an unknown experimental factor could not be excluded. The authors suggested that the approach could potentially be extended to other disease states and immunological phenotypes. When HLA alleles, especially DR and DQ, strongly co-occurred, TCR associations were difficult to assign to individual alleles. A cluster of highly shared sequence variants was judged likely to represent a technical artifact of the sequencing pipeline. A later analysis found that TCR association rates varied across HLA loci, with DRB1 alleles showing the most associated TCRs and HLA-C alleles the fewest. A few of the identified cytomegalovirus-associated TCR beta chains were confirmed in vitro to be specific for cytomegalovirus antigens. A later analysis associated about 17,000 TCR beta sequences with specific HLA alleles at a false discovery rate of 0.05. According to a later analysis, parvovirus B19, influenza, CMV and Epstein-Barr virus appeared linked to several top co-occurrence clusters. The classifier was reported to diagnose cytomegalovirus status with high specificity and sensitivity in both the original cohort and the validation cohort. Most TCR sequences were seen in very few donors, while some public TCRs were found in many individuals. A total of some 180 TCR beta chains were listed by the study as associated with cytomegalovirus. For the cohort, immune exposure information was limited to CMV serostatus. A further reported finding was that TCR beta sequences accurately predicted the HLA-A and HLA-B alleles for most subjects in the first cohort. Because the 87-base-pair reads could not distinguish some IMGT-functional V segments, including TRBV6-2 and TRBV6-3, those segments were excluded. Because counts were too low, about 18 rarely observed V segments, including chromosome 9 orphons, were excluded from the earlier analysis of roughly 580 of the donors. According to a later analysis, most CMV-associated TCR beta chains appeared to be HLA-restricted, and the HLA associations seemed to be driven largely by CMV exposure.

The cohort consisted of 600 to 700 healthy bone marrow donors. All cohort members were sampled while nominally healthy, although unrecorded immune exposures were likely present. The donor was CMV seronegative and belonged to the group of over 300 seronegative cohort members. Each donor provided a peripheral blood sample, and peripheral blood mononuclear cells were used for TCR beta sequencing. Genomic DNA extraction from the blood cell samples was performed with the Qiagen DNeasy Blood Extraction Kit. CDR1 MDHEN and CDR2 SYDVKM are derived from the germline V gene. Between the V and J ends, shortened by 7 bases and 5 bases respectively, the junction contains 14 bases. The CDR3, from cysteine to phenylalanine, totals 13 residues. The DNA shown is the 39-base CDR3, in frame from base 1. Library creation used the immunoSEQ multiplex PCR assay. A mixture of 60 forward primers for TCR Vbeta segments and 13 reverse primers for TCR Jbeta segments was used in the multiplex PCR. The CDR3 region of rearranged TCR beta genes was amplified from genomic DNA with a multiplex PCR assay. The amplified TCR beta libraries were sequenced on the Illumina HiSeq System as 87-base-pair reads. The study's own analysis went as follows. In a later analysis, 70 million to 95 million unique TCR beta chains were counted across the 500 to 700 repertoires, and around 10 million of these chains were shared by at least two donors. Raw reads were error-corrected and collapsed into unique sequences by a nearest-neighbor algorithm in which closely related sequences were merged to remove PCR and sequencing errors. CDR3 sequences were aligned to IMGT reference sequences to assign V, D and J gene segments. For a sequence to be retained, a match of at least six nucleotides to both a V gene segment and a J gene segment was required. A rearrangement was called productive if the CDR3 had no stop codons and remained in frame with V and J, and every other rearrangement was called non-productive. Following IMGT convention, CDR3 was defined as the stretch from the second conserved V-encoded cysteine to the conserved J-encoded phenylalanine. The earlier analysis of approximately 590 of the donors excluded any sequence lacking an unambiguous match to a single V gene segment. In an earlier analysis of 587 of the donors, V segments were called functional above 56.7% productive rearrangements and were called segregating when the between-donor standard deviation exceeded 5%. A statistical classification framework was built for diagnosing cytomegalovirus status from the catalog of TCR beta chain sequences. In a later analysis, TCR nucleotide sequences were compared against IMGT/GENE-DB human TR gene sequences so that V and J genes could be assigned. In a later analysis, CDR3 sequences and most-parsimonious VDJ recombination scenarios were assigned using the TCRdist pipeline. In a later analysis, each TCR beta chain was defined by its CDR3 amino acid sequence together with its V-gene family, and reads without a unique V-gene family were excluded. To address suspected cross-contamination and a sequencing artifact, a later analysis removed 450 to 700 highly shared, low-generation-probability nucleotide sequences. For each public chain, a later analysis derived a clonal expansion index from normalized ranks of inferred template counts within each repertoire. In a later analysis, generation probabilities were computed with a VDJ recombination model fitted to out-of-frame rearrangements, and the resulting probabilities were checked against IGoR. In a later analysis, hypergeometric tests were used to score TCR-TCR, TCR-HLA and TCR-CMV co-occurrence, with a repertoire-size bias correction applied to TCR pairs. False discovery rates were estimated in a later analysis by permuting HLA or CMV assignments 20 times. A later analysis grouped co-occurring TCRs with DBSCAN, adding TCRdist sequence similarity when clustering within HLA-allele-positive subsets. Co-occurrence clustering excluded repertoires with fewer than 30,000 or more than 120,000 public chains, plus five with anomalous nucleotide sharing. TCRdb took over this immuneACCESS table, retaining in-frame rearrangements with V and J assigned. Such tables are incomplete; in checked studies, under half of the missing clones stem from an unresolved V gene, and the remainder is unexplained. The V and J calls and clone size come from that table; D and trimming were worked out from the DNA. Counted in this sample were some 140,000 clones; about 80% of them appeared once. Clones ranked in the top ten supply approximately 2% of the sample.

Turning to this clone: Its antigen remains undetermined. No much larger clone exists at a distance of one base, and base qualities are not known.

The chain uses TRBV28 and TRBJ2-5; no D gene is confidently identified. The sequencing input was PBMCs. The TCR originated in a man aged 25-45 years in good health and CMV-seronegative. The sequenced DNA: TGTGCCAGCAATGTCCGGTTGCCCGAGACCCAGTACTTC. Its product reads: CASNVRLPETQYF.